The clone carrying this T cell receptor beta chain was found a few times. Trimming took off 2 bases at V and 5 bases at J, with 19 bases between the two ends. This CDR3 is built from 16 residues. CDR1 and CDR2 (germline): SGHRS, YFSETQ. The source of the sample is a study of T-cell reconstitution after alpha-beta-depleted transplantation in children. The TCRbeta library incorporated unique molecular identifiers. Each CDR3 protein gets one entry after TCRdb re-called the PCR reads with MiXCR. The repertoire holds approximately 350,000 distinct CDR3 sequences, with around 10% as singletons. The sequence derives from a human donor who donated a stem cell graft to a child with acute lymphoblastic leukemia. This material consisted of PBMCs from the stem cell graft donor, taken from the stem cell graft. This rearrangement joins TRBV5-1 to TRBJ2-5; D assignment may be TRBD1 or TRBD2 (6 bases each). CDR3 amino acids: CASSFYTGGSGETQYF. The DNA for the CDR3 is TGCGCCAGCAGCTTCTACACCGGGGGCTCGGGCGAGACCCAGTACTTC. The whole variable domain, remainder taken from reference TRBV5-1 and TRBJ2-5, is KAGVTQTPRYLIKTRGQQVTLSCSPISGHRSVSWYQQTPGQGLQFLFEYFSETQRNKGNFPGRFSGRQFSNSRSEMNVSTLELGDSALYLCASSFYTGGSGETQYFGPGTRLLVL.